These 14 T cell receptor beta chains originate from one sample sequenced in a study of cytomegalovirus exposure and HLA in healthy donors. Clones were sequenced by immunoSEQ multiplex PCR, and TCRdb holds only the in-frame ones, with some missing. The table has 220,000 or so clones, less than 90% seen once. Sequencing input: PBMCs. The receptors come from a woman under 30 in good health and CMV-seronegative.

This clone was observed at least ten times. The chain joins TRBV6-1 to TRBJ2-2; tentative D call: TRBD2 (5 bases). The ends were cut back, 0 bases at V and 4 bases at J, with 9 bases in the middle. The germline V gene encodes CDR1 MNHNS and CDR2 SASEGT. The CDR3 consists of 15 residues. The CDR3 spells CASSEAPGGTGELFF. The CDR3 DNA reads TGTGCCAGCAGTGAAGCTCCCGGAGGCACCGGGGAGCTGTTTTTT.

The J gene is TRBJ1-1, the V gene TRBV6-1; 7 positions agree with TRBD1. Germline lookup yields CDR1 MNHNS and CDR2 SASEGT. The CDR3 extends over 12 amino acids. The J segment lost 8 bases and the V segment lost 8 bases, leaving 8 bases of the junction unmatched. CDR3 residues: CASGQGGKEAFF. CDR3 bases: TGTGCCAGCGGTCAGGGGGGAAAGGAAGCTTTCTTT.

V and J are TRBV18 and TRBJ2-1, with a possible D match to TRBD1 (5 bases). This CDR3 contains 13 residues. The germline gives CDR1 KGHSH, CDR2 LQKENI. V was clipped by 3 bases and J by 9 bases, with 12 bases between them. Here the CDR3 reads CASSPTGATEQFF. For the CDR3, the DNA is TGTGCCAGCTCACCTACTGGGGCGACTGAGCAGTTCTTC. The full variable domain, rest sourced from reference TRBV18 and TRBJ2-1, is NAGVMQNPRHLVRRRGQEARLRCSPMKGHSHVYWYRQLPEEGLKFMVYLQKENIIDESGMPKERFSAEFPKEGPSILRIQQVVRGDSAAYFCASSPTGATEQFFGPGTRLTVL.

This sequence joins TRBV5-1 and TRBJ1-1; D unclear. The CDR3 runs 14 residues. Germline-derived CDR1 and CDR2 are SGHRS and YFSETQ. Trimming left V 0 bases short and J 5 bases short, with 11 bases between. CDR3 in DNA: TGCGCCAGCAGCTTGGCCCTCTTTGGTACTGAAGCTTTCTTT. It yields the protein CASSLALFGTEAFF.

This clone came up a few times. This chain connects TRBV6-5 to TRBJ2-2; D is unclear. V lost 2 bases to trimming and J lost 5 bases, with 12 bases between them. The CDR3 loop spans 15 amino acids. Looked up from germline, CDR1 is MNHEY and CDR2 is SVGAGI. CDR3 sequence (DNA): TGTGCCAGCAGTTACCGGCGATACCATACCGGGGAGCTGTTTTTT. This codes for CASSYRRYHTGELFF.

V is TRBV2 and J is TRBJ1-2; perhaps TRBD1 as D (5 bases). Germline V gene lookup returns CDR1 SNHLY and CDR2 FYNNEI. V lost 10 bases and J 8 bases, leaving 32 bases between the germline ends. This CDR3 has 17 amino acids. Here the CDR3 reads CATRGRQGSSASIGYTF. CDR3 sequence (DNA): TGTGCCACCCGGGGACGACAAGGTTCTTCAGCGTCTATCGGCTACACCTTC.

Worth noting for this clone: Other DNA variants within this sample encode the same CDR3. The genes are TRBV10-3 and TRBJ1-2, with no clear D. The CDR3 is made up of 13 amino acids. Trimming cost V 5 bases and J 4 bases, with 11 bases left between them. CDR1 is ENHRY and CDR2 is SYGVKD in the germline V gene. Here the CDR3 reads CAISPPGVYGYTF. The CDR3 bases are TGTGCCATCAGTCCACCGGGAGTCTATGGCTACACCTTC.

The chain uses TRBV19 and TRBJ1-6; 9 positions agree with TRBD1. CDR1 is LNHDA, CDR2 SQIVND, per germline (reference sequence). The CDR3 runs 15 residues. After removal of 4 bases from V and 6 bases from J, the junction contained 4 bases not matched to a gene. The chain's CDR3 is CASSTDRGTNSPLHF. CDR3 bases: TGTGCCAGTAGTACGGACAGGGGTACTAATTCACCCCTCCACTTT.

The chain carries TRBV11-3 and TRBJ1-1, with TRBD1 identical over 7 bases. The CDR3 has 18 residues. Germline V CDR1 and CDR2: SGHNT, YENEEA. Trimming cost V 1 base and J 7 bases; bases outside gene matches: 18. CDR3 residues: CASSLGQGKRPLIGEAFF. The CDR3 DNA reads as TGTGCCAGCAGCTTAGGACAGGGAAAACGCCCACTGATTGGTGAAGCTTTCTTT. Based on the CDR3 plus reference TRBV11-3 and TRBJ1-1, the full variable domain is EAGVVQSPRYKIIEKKQPVAFWCNPISGHNTLYWYLQNLGQGPELLIRYENEEAVDDSQLPKDRFSAERLKGVDSTLKIQPAELGDSAVYLCASSLGQGKRPLIGEAFFGQGTRLTVV.

This clone was recorded a few times. The chain recombines TRBV11-2 with TRBJ1-2; TRBD1 matches at 12 bases. The trim removed 7 bases at V and 4 bases at J, leaving 10 bases unmatched. Germline CDR1 and CDR2: SGHAT and FQNNGV. The CDR3 loop spans 16 amino acids. The CDR3 spells CASTRLGTGGSYGYTF. CDR3 DNA: TGTGCCAGCACCCGCCTCGGGACAGGGGGCAGCTATGGCTACACCTTC.

The V and J genes are TRBV18 and TRBJ2-1; D call uncertain. In germline, CDR1 is KGHSH, CDR2 LQKENI. The CDR3 has 13 residues. V gave up 8 bases and J gave up 4 bases, with 12 bases separating them. CDR3 sequence reads: CASRSTEYNEQFF. CDR3 nucleotide sequence: TGTGCCAGCCGATCGACGGAATACAATGAGCAGTTCTTC.

This sequence joins TRBV9 and TRBJ2-7; D gene uncertain. This CDR3 contains 13 residues. V lost 0 bases and J 1 base, leaving 5 bases between the germline ends. Germline V CDR1 and CDR2: SGDLS, YYNGEE. The CDR3 loop reads CASSVESSYEQYF. DNA for the CDR3: TGTGCCAGCAGCGTAGAAAGTTCCTACGAGCAGTACTTC. Supplemented by reference TRBV9 and TRBJ2-7, the full variable domain reads DSGVTQTPKHLITATGQRVTLRCSPRSGDLSVYWYQQSLDQGLQFLIQYYNGEERAKGNILERFSAQQFPDLHSELNLSSLELGDSALYFCASSVESSYEQYFGPGTRLTVT.

The chain recombines TRBV18 with TRBJ2-2, with unresolved D. CDR1 is KGHSH, CDR2 LQKENI, per germline. V was pared by 2 bases and J by 6 bases, with 10 bases between. The CDR3 runs 14 residues. The CDR3 coding sequence is TGTGCCAGCTCACCATACCCCGGTTCCGGGGAGCTGTTTTTT. Translation gives CASSPYPGSGELFF.

The chain carries TRBV27 and TRBJ2-3, with TRBD1 matching 9 bases. The germline V gene encodes CDR1 MNHEY and CDR2 SMNVEV (reference sequence). The CDR3 consists of 17 residues. After removal of 7 bases from V and 2 bases from J, the junction contained 13 bases not matched to a gene. CDR3 sequence: CASNLGQGTTHTDTQYF. CDR3 nucleotide sequence: TGTGCCAGCAACCTCGGACAGGGGACCACCCACACAGATACGCAGTATTTT.